What follows describes a single TCR beta chain. The sample comes from a study of regulatory T cells in long-lasting Graves disease. The wider study: Graves' patients, diagnosed recently, had received antithyroid drugs under 3 months.

Arm-PCR of CDR3 regions and iRepertoire HTBI primers were the basis on which TCR beta libraries were built. One entry per CDR3 protein, called by TCRdb with MiXCR from the multiplex PCR reads. Here the sample spans about 400,000 distinct CDR3 sequences, 14% to 15% being singletons. Trimming cost V 7 bases and J 4 bases; bases outside gene matches: 8. This CDR3 spans 15 amino acids. Germline assignment: CDR1 LNHDA and CDR2 SQIVND (reference sequence). Time point specified: newly diagnosed GD, antithyroid drugs for less than 3 months. TCR sequences were obtained from RNA taken from PBMCs. In each case, Graves' disease was diagnosed per American Thyroid Association guidelines. These same records also appear under a second study, on T cells in Graves' hyperthyroidism and ophthalmopathy. That source adds: Diagnosis rested on symptoms, serum thyroxine and TRAb, thyroid ultrasound, and orbital computed tomography. Researchers ran a first-round RT-PCR on the TCR CDR3 using the HTBI primer set.

The sample consisted of peripheral blood mononuclear cells (PBMCs), taken at new diagnosis, from a patient treated with antithyroid drugs. The sequence derives from a woman in her thirties or forties with Graves disease. This rearrangement joins TRBV19 to TRBJ2-1; 9 bases fit TRBD2. CDR3 sequence: CASKKGLAGYNEQFF. CDR3 bases: TGTGCCAGTAAAAAGGGACTAGCAGGTTACAATGAGCAGTTCTTC. Together with reference TRBV19 and TRBJ2-1, the CDR3 gives the full variable domain: DGGITQSPKYLFRKEGQNVTLSCEQNLNHDAMYWYRQDPGQGLRLIYYSQIVNDFQKGDIAEGYSVSREKKESFPLTVTSAQKNPTAFYLCASKKGLAGYNEQFFGPGTRLTVL.